The 21 T cell receptor beta chains listed next were all sequenced from one sample in a study of beta chain features in type 1 diabetes. Of the isolated RNA, all was reverse transcribed, and so the sequenced material was expressed TCRB transcripts. Libraries were prepared by immunoSEQ multiplex PCR; TCRdb keeps only in-frame clonotypes and omits some of them. The top ten clones hold more than 0.015% of a sample with 350,000 to 450,000 clones, over 13% of them seen once. Sequenced: naive CD4+ T cells from blood. These receptors were obtained from a young woman in good health.

This clone was detected only a few times. This chain uses TRBV30 with TRBJ2-7; possible D gene TRBD1, 6 bases. Per germline, CDR1 GTSNPN and CDR2 SVGIG (reference sequence). With 2 bases removed from V and 3 bases from J, the gap between germline ends came to 20 bases. CDR3 length: 16 amino acids. CDR3 nucleotide sequence: TGTGCCTGGAGTCCCCGGCCGAGGACAGTGGTCTACGAGCAGTACTTC. It translates to CAWSPRPRTVVYEQYF.

This chain connects TRBV7-2 to TRBJ2-7; TRBD1 matches at 8 bases. The CDR3 runs 15 residues. CDR1 is SGHTA and CDR2 is FQGNSA in the germline V gene. V shed 2 bases and J 2 bases; nucleotides not matched to a gene: 5. The CDR3 loop reads CASSLSGTGPYEQYF. The DNA for the CDR3 is TGTGCCAGCAGCTTATCCGGGACAGGTCCCTACGAGCAGTACTTC.

The chain carries TRBV7-2 and TRBJ2-1; TRBD1 matches 8 bases. From germline, CDR1 is SGHTA and CDR2 FQGNSA. V shed 5 bases and J 2 bases; nucleotides not matched to a gene: 2. The CDR3 length is 14 residues. The CDR3 DNA reads as TGTGCCAGCAGCCACAGGGGGGCCTACAATGAGCAGTTCTTC. It translates to CASSHRGAYNEQFF.

This clone appeared a few times. The rearrangement uses TRBV7-6 and TRBJ2-1, with 7 bases aligning to TRBD1. The length of the CDR3 is 14 residues. J gave up 5 bases and V 1 base, and 2 bases lay outside the gene matches. CDR1 SGHVS and CDR2 FNYEAQ come from the germline V gene. The CDR3 protein is CASSLGQGDNEQFF. The DNA for the CDR3 is TGTGCCAGCAGCTTAGGGCAGGGGGACAATGAGCAGTTCTTC. Drawing the rest from reference TRBV7-6 and TRBJ2-1, the complete variable domain is GAGVSQSPRYKVTKRGQDVALRCDPISGHVSLYWYRQALGQGPEFLTYFNYEAQQDKSGLPNDRFSAERPEGSISTLTIQRTEQRDSAMYRCASSLGQGDNEQFFGPGTRLTVL.

For the CDR3, the DNA is TGTGCCAGCAGGGACAGGGGGCCTCGGGGCTACACCTTC. It yields the protein CASRDRGPRGYTF. V gene TRBV6-5 combines with J gene TRBJ1-2; 11 positions agree with TRBD1. This CDR3 contains 13 residues. J gave up 8 bases and V 6 bases, and 5 bases lay outside the gene matches. CDR1 is MNHEY and CDR2 is SVGAGI in the germline V gene.

This clone was observed a single time. The chain employs TRBV6-6 and TRBJ2-5, with TRBD2 identical over 7 bases. Per the germline V gene, CDR1 is MNHNY and CDR2 is SVGAGI (reference sequence). The CDR3 length is 16 residues. After removal of 0 bases from V and 4 bases from J, the junction contained 8 bases not matched to a gene. This chain's CDR3 is CASSYSTAGVAETQYF. The CDR3, as DNA: TGTGCCAGCAGTTACTCGACTGCGGGAGTAGCAGAGACCCAGTACTTC.

V gene TRBV4-1 combines with J gene TRBJ2-1, with TRBD2 matching over 11 bases. The CDR3 extends over 18 amino acids. Germline CDR1 reads MGHRA; CDR2 reads YSYEKL. With V trimmed by 2 bases and J by 4 bases, 10 bases remained unmatched. CDR3 protein: CASSQQVPGLAVYNEQFF. In DNA, the CDR3 is TGCGCCAGCAGCCAACAGGTACCGGGACTAGCGGTTTACAATGAGCAGTTCTTC.

As for this clone: Other nucleotide sequences from this sample produce the same CDR3. The rearrangement joins TRBV18 to TRBJ2-5, with a possible D match to TRBD2 (5 bases). The CDR3 runs 12 residues. Germline-derived CDR1 and CDR2 are KGHSH and LQKENI. The V and J ends lost 6 bases and 5 bases respectively, with 10 bases between them. CDR3 coding DNA: TGTGCCAGCTCCCCGAGGGCGGAGACCCAGTACTTC. This codes for CASSPRAETQYF. The complete variable domain, with remaining parts taken from reference TRBV18 and TRBJ2-5, reads NAGVMQNPRHLVRRRGQEARLRCSPMKGHSHVYWYRQLPEEGLKFMVYLQKENIIDESGMPKERFSAEFPKEGPSILRIQQVVRGDSAAYFCASSPRAETQYFGPGTRLLVL.

The chain carries TRBV5-4 and TRBJ2-1; 9 positions match TRBD1. J gave up 2 bases and V 4 bases, and 7 bases lay outside the gene matches. Germline V CDR1 and CDR2: SGHNT, YYREEE (reference sequence). The CDR3 has 16 residues. The chain's CDR3 is CASSVKQGAPYNEQFF. CDR3 DNA: TGTGCCAGCAGCGTTAAACAGGGGGCTCCCTACAATGAGCAGTTCTTC.

This clone was seen a handful of times. The V and J genes are TRBV19 and TRBJ2-3, with 8 bases matching TRBD2. CDR3 size: 17 residues. V was clipped by 6 bases and J by 1 base; unmatched bases: 12. CDR1 LNHDA and CDR2 SQIVND come from the germline V gene (reference sequence). CDR3 sequence: CASRPTGAGAGTDTQYF. The CDR3 DNA is TGTGCCAGTAGGCCAACAGGAGCGGGAGCAGGCACAGATACGCAGTATTTT.

The CDR3 reads CASSLARDRGRGEQYF. The DNA for the CDR3 is TGTGCCAGCAGCTTAGCGAGGGACAGGGGGCGAGGCGAGCAGTACTTC. The chain carries TRBV7-9 and TRBJ2-7; 12 bases are shared with TRBD1. The CDR3 contains 16 residues. The V gene's germline CDR1 is SEHNR and CDR2 FQNEAQ (reference sequence). V shed 0 bases and J 6 bases; nucleotides not matched to a gene: 6.

This clone was counted a few times. The V and J genes are TRBV7-2 and TRBJ2-1; D is possibly TRBD1 (5 bases). Per germline, CDR1 SGHTA and CDR2 FQGNSA. The CDR3 runs 11 residues. V gave up 2 bases and J gave up 10 bases, with 6 bases separating them. DNA for the CDR3: TGTGCCAGCAGCTTAACAGGAGAGCAGTTCTTC. Translation gives CASSLTGEQFF. Full variable domain (rest looked up from reference TRBV7-2 and TRBJ2-1): GAGVSQSPSNKVTEKGKDVELRCDPISGHTALYWYRQSLGQGLEFLIYFQGNSAPDKSGLPSDRFSAERTGGSVSTLTIQRTQQEDSAVYLCASSLTGEQFFGPGTRLTVL.

This clone was counted between two and nine times. J is TRBJ1-5 and V is TRBV19; tentatively, D is TRBD1 (5 bases). Trimming shortened V by 3 bases and J by 7 bases, and 10 bases separated the two germline ends. The CDR3 is made up of 13 amino acids. Germline CDR1 reads LNHDA; CDR2 reads SQIVND (reference sequence). The CDR3 nucleotides are TGTGCCAGTAGTATCAGGGTAGGACAGCCCCAGCATTTT. Its protein is CASSIRVGQPQHF.

Remarks on this clone: Other nucleotide sequences from this sample produce the same CDR3. The chain recombines TRBV10-3 with TRBJ2-4; a possible D gene is TRBD1 (5 bases). Germline loops: CDR1 ENHRY, CDR2 SYGVKD. The length of the CDR3 is 14 residues. With 2 bases removed from V and 7 bases from J, the gap between germline ends came to 12 bases. The CDR3 DNA follows: TGTGCCATCAGTGAGGGGCAGGGTGGTAACATTCAGTACTTC. It is translated as CAISEGQGGNIQYF.

V gene TRBV5-1 combines with J gene TRBJ2-1, with D maybe TRBD2 (5 bases). The germline V and J ends were trimmed by 1 base and 6 bases, with 14 bases remaining between them. The CDR3 contains 15 residues. The germline V gene has CDR1 SGHRS and CDR2 YFSETQ. CDR3 region: CASSLFRVEGNEQFF. CDR3 nucleotides: TGCGCCAGCAGCTTGTTCCGGGTAGAGGGCAATGAGCAGTTCTTC.

The chain is built from TRBV7-9 and TRBJ1-2; 8 bases align to TRBD1. This CDR3 has 11 residues. CDR1 and CDR2 (germline): SEHNR, FQNEAQ (reference sequence). With V trimmed by 5 bases and J by 10 bases, 3 bases remained unmatched. CDR3 loop: CASSRQGHYTF. The CDR3 nucleotides read TGTGCCAGCAGCCGACAGGGGCACTACACCTTC.

This clone has just a few counts. The genes are TRBV4-3 and TRBJ2-2; D not resolved. The CDR3 extends over 15 amino acids. Germline CDR1 LGHNA, CDR2 YSLEER. Trimming removed 0 bases from V and 1 base from J, with 6 bases in between. This CDR3 reads CASSQELLNTGELFF. In DNA form, the CDR3 reads TGCGCCAGCAGCCAAGAACTGCTGAACACCGGGGAGCTGTTTTTT.

A few counts support this clone. The chain employs TRBV29-1 and TRBJ1-3; D perhaps matches TRBD1 (6 bases). The ends were cut back, 6 bases at V and 0 bases at J, with 21 bases in the middle. The germline gives CDR1 SQVTM, CDR2 ANQGSEA. The CDR3 runs 17 residues. The CDR3 is CSVSTSGTTFSGNTIYF. The CDR3 DNA reads TGCAGCGTATCGACTTCTGGGACAACCTTCTCTGGAAACACCATATATTTT.

The chain is built from TRBV6-4 and TRBJ2-3; the D gene is possibly TRBD2 (5 bases). CDR1 is MRHNA and CDR2 is SNTAGT in the germline V gene. V gave up 2 bases and J gave up 6 bases, with 6 bases separating them. The CDR3 is 12 amino acids. CDR3 nucleotide sequence: TGTGCCAGCAGTGACGGAGGCGATACGCAGTATTTT. Translation: CASSDGGDTQYF.

The CDR3: CASSVVGSSYNEQFF. The CDR3 nucleotides read TGTGCCAGCAGCGTAGTTGGTAGCTCCTACAATGAGCAGTTCTTC. The rearrangement joins TRBV9 to TRBJ2-1, with D hard to call. Trimming stripped 0 bases from V and 0 bases from J, with 7 bases between. The CDR3 runs 15 residues. Germline V lookup: CDR1 SGDLS, CDR2 YYNGEE.

This clone has more than one count but fewer than ten. The chain links TRBV9 to TRBJ2-3, with 12 positions matching TRBD1. Unmatched junction bases numbered 11, after V lost 6 bases and J lost 9 bases. CDR3 length: 15 residues. CDR1 is SGDLS and CDR2 is YYNGEE in the germline V gene. Written as DNA, the CDR3 is TGTGCCAGCACTTCCGGGACAGGGGGCGCGTGGACGCAGTATTTT. Translated, it gives CASTSGTGGAWTQYF.